The rows below give T cell receptor beta chains drawn from one sample of a study of cytomegalovirus exposure and HLA in healthy donors. Sequencing was performed with immunoSEQ multiplex PCR; in TCRdb, only in-frame clones are kept and a portion is missing. The sample contains 50,000 or so clones, about three quarters of which appear only once. Source material: PBMCs. The receptors stem from a woman aged 45-60 years in good health and CMV-seronegative. CDR3s include the opening cysteine and the closing phenylalanine or tryptophan. The order of the fields is CDR3 DNA, CDR3 protein, V gene, clone size, D gene, J gene. D genes are given only for firm matches. Size is stated for part of the rows, as once, few or many counts, or as a class when the clone is expanded.

cdr3_nt: TGTGCCTCGAAATGGGGACAGGGGTTTTACGAGCAGTACTTC; cdr3_aa: CASKWGQGFYEQYF; v_call: TRBV6-1; clone_size: .; d_call: TRBD1; j_call: TRBJ2-7
cdr3_nt: TGTGCCAGCTCGAAGGAAGGGAGTTCGGGAAACACCATATATTTT; cdr3_aa: CASSKEGSSGNTIYF; v_call: TRBV2; clone_size: .; d_call: .; j_call: TRBJ1-3
cdr3_nt: TGTGCCAGCGCCCCCGGGACTAGCTCCAATGAGCAGTTCTTC; cdr3_aa: CASAPGTSSNEQFF; v_call: TRBV7-3; clone_size: .; d_call: TRBD2; j_call: TRBJ2-1
cdr3_nt: TGTGCCAGCACCCTGGACAGGCTTAACTATGGCTACACCTTC; cdr3_aa: CASTLDRLNYGYTF; v_call: TRBV7-2; clone_size: .; d_call: TRBD1; j_call: TRBJ1-2
cdr3_nt: TGTGCCAGCAGCCTGGGGACTAGCGGCAATTACAATGAGCAGTTCTTC; cdr3_aa: CASSLGTSGNYNEQFF; v_call: TRBV7-6; clone_size: .; d_call: TRBD2; j_call: TRBJ2-1
cdr3_nt: TGTGCCAGCAGCTTTAGCGGGAGGCCAGATACGCAGTATTTT; cdr3_aa: CASSFSGRPDTQYF; v_call: TRBV11-3; clone_size: .; d_call: TRBD2; j_call: TRBJ2-3
cdr3_nt: TGTGCCAGCTCAGCTTTTGACGGACTACTAAGCTACGAGCAGTACTTC; cdr3_aa: CASSAFDGLLSYEQYF; v_call: TRBV18; clone_size: .; d_call: .; j_call: TRBJ2-7
cdr3_nt: TGTGCCAGCAGTGAAGGGACAGGGAGTAAGCATCAGCCCCAGCATTTT; cdr3_aa: CASSEGTGSKHQPQHF; v_call: TRBV25-1; clone_size: once; d_call: TRBD1; j_call: TRBJ1-5
cdr3_nt: TGTGCCAGCAGCCAAGATTTTGGGCTCTTTTCCGTCACCGGGGAGCTGTTTTTT; cdr3_aa: CASSQDFGLFSVTGELFF; v_call: TRBV4-2; clone_size: few; d_call: .; j_call: TRBJ2-2
cdr3_nt: TGTGCCAGCAGCGTCACAGGGGGGGGCCGCACCGGGGAGCTGTTTTTT; cdr3_aa: CASSVTGGGRTGELFF; v_call: TRBV9; clone_size: .; d_call: .; j_call: TRBJ2-2
cdr3_nt: TGCGCCAGCAGCCAAACGGGCCCAGGGGGGCAAGAGACCCAGTACTTC; cdr3_aa: CASSQTGPGGQETQYF; v_call: TRBV4-3; clone_size: .; d_call: .; j_call: TRBJ2-5
cdr3_nt: TGTGCCAGCAGTCCGACTGGTTACGAGCAGTACTTC; cdr3_aa: CASSPTGYEQYF; v_call: TRBV2; clone_size: .; d_call: .; j_call: TRBJ2-7
cdr3_nt: TGTGCCAGCACCGAGGGGGCAGTGTATTACGAGCAGTACTTC; cdr3_aa: CASTEGAVYYEQYF; v_call: TRBV2; clone_size: few; d_call: TRBD1; j_call: TRBJ2-7
cdr3_nt: TGTGCCAGCAGCGGGGAGGGCTACAATGAGCAGTTCTTC; cdr3_aa: CASSGEGYNEQFF; v_call: TRBV5-4; clone_size: once; d_call: TRBD2; j_call: TRBJ2-1
cdr3_nt: TGTGCCAGCAGTCCCGGGGACAGACGGGGGGAGCAGTACTTC; cdr3_aa: CASSPGDRRGEQYF; v_call: TRBV28; clone_size: few; d_call: .; j_call: TRBJ2-7
cdr3_nt: TGTGCCAGCACCCTTTTTAGCGGGAGTGGAGAGACCCAGTACTTC; cdr3_aa: CASTLFSGSGETQYF; v_call: TRBV6-1; clone_size: many; d_call: TRBD2; j_call: TRBJ2-5
cdr3_nt: TGCGCCAGCAGCTTGGCCCCCGACCGACAGGACTACACCTTC; cdr3_aa: CASSLAPDRQDYTF; v_call: TRBV5-1; clone_size: few; d_call: .; j_call: TRBJ1-2
cdr3_nt: TGTGCCAGTAGTATTACGCAGAGCAATCAGCCCCAGCATTTT; cdr3_aa: CASSITQSNQPQHF; v_call: TRBV19; clone_size: .; d_call: .; j_call: TRBJ1-5
cdr3_nt: TGTGCCAGCTCACCGTCAGAAAACACTGAAGCTTTCTTT; cdr3_aa: CASSPSENTEAFF; v_call: TRBV18; clone_size: .; d_call: .; j_call: TRBJ1-1
cdr3_nt: TGCAGCGTTATACACAACACTGAAGCTTTCTTT; cdr3_aa: CSVIHNTEAFF; v_call: TRBV29-1; clone_size: .; d_call: .; j_call: TRBJ1-1
cdr3_nt: TGTGCCAGCAGTTTCCGGACTAGCGGGCCATACGAGCAGTACTTC; cdr3_aa: CASSFRTSGPYEQYF; v_call: TRBV28; clone_size: .; d_call: TRBD2; j_call: TRBJ2-7
cdr3_nt: TGTGCCAGCAGCTTCGCTAGCGGGGCGTACAATGAGCAGTTCTTC; cdr3_aa: CASSFASGAYNEQFF; v_call: TRBV7-3; clone_size: .; d_call: TRBD2; j_call: TRBJ2-1
cdr3_nt: TGTGCCAGCAGCCTACTGGCCGGGGGTGGGAATGAGCAGTTCTTC; cdr3_aa: CASSLLAGGGNEQFF; v_call: TRBV5-8; clone_size: .; d_call: .; j_call: TRBJ2-1
cdr3_nt: TGTGCCACCAGAGGGACAGGAGAGTTCGCAACTAATGAAAAACTGTTTTTT; cdr3_aa: CATRGTGEFATNEKLFF; v_call: TRBV15; clone_size: once; d_call: TRBD1; j_call: TRBJ1-4
cdr3_nt: TGTGCCAGCACCGCTCTCCAGGGGGTCGGGTATTTT; cdr3_aa: CASTALQGVGYF; v_call: TRBV7-2; clone_size: .; d_call: TRBD1; j_call: TRBJ2-3
cdr3_nt: TGTGCCAGCAGCTTGGATCTAGCGGGGAGACAAGAGACCCAGTACTTC; cdr3_aa: CASSLDLAGRQETQYF; v_call: TRBV7-9; clone_size: few; d_call: TRBD2; j_call: TRBJ2-5
cdr3_nt: TGTGCCAGCAGCTGGTATAGGACCGGGACAGGGGAAGACACCGGGGAGCTGTTTTTT; cdr3_aa: CASSWYRTGTGEDTGELFF; v_call: TRBV13; clone_size: .; d_call: TRBD1; j_call: TRBJ2-2
cdr3_nt: TGTGCCAGCAGCGGTCGTGAGGGTGACTCTGAGCAGTACTTC; cdr3_aa: CASSGREGDSEQYF; v_call: TRBV7-6; clone_size: .; d_call: .; j_call: TRBJ2-7
cdr3_nt: TGCGCCAGCAGCTTGGGACAGGACGGCTCCTCTGGGGCCAACGTCCTGACTTTC; cdr3_aa: CASSLGQDGSSGANVLTF; v_call: TRBV5-1; clone_size: .; d_call: .; j_call: TRBJ2-6
cdr3_nt: TGTGCCAGCTCATCCGACAGGAACACTGAAGCTTTCTTT; cdr3_aa: CASSSDRNTEAFF; v_call: TRBV18; clone_size: once; d_call: .; j_call: TRBJ1-1
cdr3_nt: TGTGCCAGCAGCCTAACTGGGGACAGGCTGAAAGCTTTCTTT; cdr3_aa: CASSLTGDRLKAFF; v_call: TRBV7-2; clone_size: .; d_call: TRBD1; j_call: TRBJ1-1
cdr3_nt: TGTGCCATCAGTGAGTCCGGGGGGGCTCAGTTCTTC; cdr3_aa: CAISESGGAQFF; v_call: TRBV10-3; clone_size: .; d_call: TRBD2; j_call: TRBJ2-1
cdr3_nt: TGTGCCTGGAGTCCGACTGGTTATGGCTACACCTTC; cdr3_aa: CAWSPTGYGYTF; v_call: TRBV30; clone_size: few; d_call: .; j_call: TRBJ1-2
cdr3_nt: TGCGCCAGCAGCATTAGCGGGAGAGCCGGAGGCGAGCAGTACTTC; cdr3_aa: CASSISGRAGGEQYF; v_call: TRBV5-1; clone_size: .; d_call: TRBD2; j_call: TRBJ2-7
cdr3_nt: TGTGCCAGCAGGGTACAGGGGGCTGGGAACACTGAAGCTTTCTTT; cdr3_aa: CASRVQGAGNTEAFF; v_call: TRBV28; clone_size: few; d_call: TRBD1; j_call: TRBJ1-1
cdr3_nt: TGTGCCAGCAGTGAAGCGGGCAGAGACTATGGCTACACCTTC; cdr3_aa: CASSEAGRDYGYTF; v_call: TRBV6-1; clone_size: .; d_call: .; j_call: TRBJ1-2
cdr3_nt: TGTGCCAGCAGCATACTTGGACAGAACGAGCAGCCCCAGCATTTT; cdr3_aa: CASSILGQNEQPQHF; v_call: TRBV28; clone_size: .; d_call: .; j_call: TRBJ1-5
cdr3_nt: TGTGCCAGCAGTTCCGCGACAGGGGGCTTGCGGCCTGGGGCTTTCTTT; cdr3_aa: CASSSATGGLRPGAFF; v_call: TRBV6-5; clone_size: once; d_call: TRBD1; j_call: TRBJ1-1
cdr3_nt: TGTGCCTCCTCAGGCGGAAACACCATATATTTT; cdr3_aa: CASSGGNTIYF; v_call: TRBV27; clone_size: .; d_call: .; j_call: TRBJ1-3
cdr3_nt: TGTGCCAGCAGCCGTGACAGTAGGGCCGAGCAGTACTTC; cdr3_aa: CASSRDSRAEQYF; v_call: TRBV11-2; clone_size: .; d_call: .; j_call: TRBJ2-7
cdr3_nt: TGTGCCAGCAGCTTAGCGGGGGGCCAAGAGACCCAGTACTTC; cdr3_aa: CASSLAGGQETQYF; v_call: TRBV7-6; clone_size: .; d_call: .; j_call: TRBJ2-5
cdr3_nt: TGTGCCAGCAGCTTGGGGTCGGGGGAAAAACTGTTTTTT; cdr3_aa: CASSLGSGEKLFF; v_call: TRBV5-6; clone_size: .; d_call: .; j_call: TRBJ1-4
cdr3_nt: TGTGCCAGCAGTGAAGACCGTAGCGGAGTCTACGAGCAGTACTTC; cdr3_aa: CASSEDRSGVYEQYF; v_call: TRBV2; clone_size: .; d_call: .; j_call: TRBJ2-7
cdr3_nt: TGCGCCAGCAGCTTGACTAGCGGGGCCTACAATGAGCAGTTCTTC; cdr3_aa: CASSLTSGAYNEQFF; v_call: TRBV5-1; clone_size: few; d_call: TRBD2; j_call: TRBJ2-1